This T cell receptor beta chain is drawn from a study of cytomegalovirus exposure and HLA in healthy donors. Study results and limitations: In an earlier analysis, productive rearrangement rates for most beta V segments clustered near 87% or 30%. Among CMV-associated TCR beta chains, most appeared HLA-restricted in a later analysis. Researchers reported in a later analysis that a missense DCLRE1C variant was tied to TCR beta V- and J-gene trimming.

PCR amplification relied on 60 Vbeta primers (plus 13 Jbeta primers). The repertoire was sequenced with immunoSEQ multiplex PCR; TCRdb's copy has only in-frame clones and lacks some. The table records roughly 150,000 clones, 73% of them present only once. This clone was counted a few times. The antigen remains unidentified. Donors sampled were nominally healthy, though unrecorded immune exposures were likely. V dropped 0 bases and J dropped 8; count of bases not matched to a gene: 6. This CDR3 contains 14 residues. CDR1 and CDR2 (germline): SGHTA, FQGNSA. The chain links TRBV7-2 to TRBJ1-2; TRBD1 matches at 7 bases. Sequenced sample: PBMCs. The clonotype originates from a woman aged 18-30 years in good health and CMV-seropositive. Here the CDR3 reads CASSLAGRGAGYTF. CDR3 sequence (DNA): TGTGCCAGCAGCTTAGCAGGCAGGGGGGCGGGCTACACCTTC.